Following are 25 T cell receptor beta chains from one sample sequenced in a study of shared T cell receptors in the human thymus. Libraries were prepared by immunoSEQ multiplex PCR; TCRdb keeps only in-frame clonotypes and omits some of them. The sample includes roughly 660,000 clones, roughly 90% of them seen just once. These same records also appear under a second study, on human thymus T cells.

Material for sequencing was thymocytes. The receptor set was obtained from a boy in the first two years of life with a congenital heart defect.

This rearrangement joins TRBV7-3 to TRBJ2-2; TRBD2 might be the D (5 bases). The ends were cut back, 4 bases at V and 0 bases at J, with 24 bases in the middle. This CDR3 region has 20 residues. Germline CDR1 reads SGHTA; CDR2 reads FQGTGA. The CDR3 sequence: CASSSRPPSGRTSNTGELFF. The CDR3 bases are TGTGCCAGCAGCTCCCGCCCCCCGAGCGGAAGAACGTCGAACACCGGGGAGCTGTTTTTT.

The J gene is TRBJ1-1, the V gene TRBV29-1; 8 positions agree with TRBD1. This CDR3 comprises 15 residues. Per germline, CDR1 SQVTM and CDR2 ANQGSEA. J lost 6 bases, V lost 0 bases, and 9 bases had no gene match. CDR3 residues: CSVEDSAGGRAEAFF. The CDR3 DNA is TGCAGCGTTGAAGATTCGGCAGGGGGCAGAGCTGAAGCTTTCTTT.

The chain couples TRBV12-5 to TRBJ2-2, with 11 bases fitting TRBD2. CDR1 and CDR2 from the germline V gene are LGHNT and FRNRAP. The length of the CDR3 is 20 residues. With V trimmed by 1 base and J by 2 bases, 12 bases remained unmatched. This CDR3 reads CASGLASLAGGPGNTGELFF. In DNA, the CDR3 is TGTGCTAGTGGTTTGGCCTCCTTAGCGGGAGGGCCCGGAAACACCGGGGAGCTGTTTTTT.

The gene calls are TRBV7-9 and TRBJ2-5; no clear D. The CDR3 runs 15 residues. CDR1 is SEHNR, CDR2 FQNEAQ, per germline (reference sequence). V was pared by 2 bases and J by 3 bases, with 13 bases between. CDR3 region: CASSLYLATKETQYF. As DNA, the CDR3 is TGTGCCAGCAGCTTATATCTGGCTACTAAAGAGACCCAGTACTTC. The full variable domain, with the rest looked up from reference TRBV7-9 and TRBJ2-5, is DTGVSQNPRHKITKRGQNVTFRCDPISEHNRLYWYRQTLGQGPEFLTYFQNEAQLEKSRLLSDRFSAERPKGSFSTLEIQRTEQGDSAMYLCASSLYLATKETQYFGPGTRLLVL.

V usage is TRBV7-8 and J usage is TRBJ2-5; 9 bases are shared with TRBD2. Germline-derived CDR1 and CDR2 are SGHVS and FQNEAQ. The CDR3 loop spans 16 amino acids. V was clipped by 5 bases and J by 5 bases; unmatched bases: 12. CDR3 amino acids: CASSTSVAGAGETQYF. The CDR3 DNA reads TGTGCCAGCAGCACCAGCGTAGCGGGAGCGGGGGAGACCCAGTACTTC.

This chain uses TRBV14 with TRBJ2-5; perhaps TRBD2 as D (5 bases). V lost 3 bases to trimming and J lost 1 base, with 9 bases between them. The CDR3 covers 14 residues. CDR1 is SGHDN and CDR2 is FVKESK in the germline V gene. The CDR3 region has the DNA TGTGCCAGCAGCCACGAGGGCCCCCAAGAGACCCAGTACTTC. Amino acid sequence: CASSHEGPQETQYF.

With respect to this clone: One junction end does not reproduce the germline sequence, and a read error may be involved. This sequence joins TRBV2 and TRBJ2-5, with 7 bases aligning to TRBD2. CDR1 and CDR2 from the germline V gene are SNHLY and FYNNEI. This CDR3 is 12 amino acids long. The CDR3 DNA reads TGTGCCAGCAGTGAAGGGGGGGGGACCAAGTACTTC. Amino acids: CASSEGGGTKYF.

This chain connects TRBV4-3 to TRBJ2-3; D might be TRBD1 (6 bases). Trimming pared 5 bases from V and 4 bases from J, leaving 16 bases between. Germline values: CDR1 LGHNA, CDR2 YSLEER. The CDR3 sequence is 15 residues long. The CDR3 DNA follows: TGCGCCAGCAGCGCACCAGGGGCGGTGGCAGATACGCAGTATTTT. Protein product: CASSAPGAVADTQYF.

This chain connects TRBV15 to TRBJ2-5; 10 positions match TRBD2. This CDR3 contains 17 residues. Germline-derived CDR1 and CDR2 are LNHNV and YYDKDF (reference sequence). Trimming removed 8 bases from V and 5 bases from J; junction bases left unmatched: 17. The CDR3 coding sequence is TGTGCCACCGAACCGACACCTGGTAGCGGGAGGAAGGAGACCCAGTACTTC. Translated: CATEPTPGSGRKETQYF. Combining the CDR3 with reference TRBV15 and TRBJ2-5 gives the whole variable domain DAMVIQNPRYQVTQFGKPVTLSCSQTLNHNVMYWYQQKSSQAPKLLFHYYDKDFNNEADTPDNFQSRRPNTSFCFLDIRSPGLGDTAMYLCATEPTPGSGRKETQYFGPGTRLLVL.

Points on this clone: A junction end diverges from the germline sequence, so it may reflect a read error. The chain combines TRBV10-2 with TRBJ2-7, with a possible D match to TRBD2 (6 bases). Germline V gives CDR1 WSHSY, CDR2 SAAADI. The CDR3 runs to 12 residues. CDR3 sequence (DNA): TGCGCCAGCAGTGAGTCGAGACTAGAGAATAACTTC. The encoded protein is CASSESRLENNF.

The rearrangement uses TRBV10-2 and TRBJ2-7; 8 bases are shared with TRBD2. Germline values: CDR1 WSHSY, CDR2 SAAADI. The J segment lost 6 bases and the V segment lost 6 bases, leaving 13 bases of the junction unmatched. CDR3 length equals 15 residues. As DNA, the CDR3 is TGCGCCAGCAGGGCTCCCAAGCGGGAGATTGGCGAGCAGTACTTC. This codes for CASRAPKREIGEQYF.

V and J are TRBV7-2 and TRBJ2-1; perhaps TRBD1 as D (5 bases). The germline gives CDR1 SGHTA, CDR2 FQGNSA. V lost 1 base to trimming and J lost 6 bases, with 10 bases between them. This CDR3 contains 14 residues. The CDR3 loop is CASSLERGPNEQFF. The CDR3 nucleotides are TGTGCCAGCAGCTTAGAAAGGGGCCCCAATGAGCAGTTCTTC.

The chain links TRBV4-1 to TRBJ2-7; 7 bases line up with TRBD2. Trimming at V came to 1 base and at J to 4 bases, leaving 7 bases not matched to a gene. The CDR3 spans 15 residues. Looked up from germline, CDR1 is MGHRA and CDR2 is YSYEKL. CDR3 sequence: CASSQAAGPPYEQYF. The CDR3 DNA reads TGCGCCAGCAGCCAAGCAGCGGGACCCCCTTACGAGCAGTACTTC.

The chain has TRBV4-3 and TRBJ2-6; D is possibly TRBD2 (5 bases). This CDR3 has 18 residues. V dropped 0 bases and J dropped 0 bases, with 12 bases sitting between them. Germline values: CDR1 LGHNA, CDR2 YSLEER. CDR3 sequence: CASSQDASRTSGANVLTF. CDR3 DNA sequence: TGCGCCAGCAGCCAAGATGCTAGCCGGACCTCTGGGGCCAACGTCCTGACTTTC.

This chain links TRBV19 with TRBJ1-3; D not resolved. The CDR3 is 14 amino acids. CDR1 is LNHDA and CDR2 is SQIVND in the germline V gene (reference sequence). Trimming stripped 3 bases from V and 0 bases from J, with 6 bases between. CDR3 bases: TGTGCCAGTAGTATGGGCCCCTCTGGAAACACCATATATTTT. Translating gives CASSMGPSGNTIYF.

Comment on this clone: Germline is not matched at one junction end, which may reflect a read error. The V and J genes are TRBV5-4 and TRBJ2-1; 7 nucleotides line up with TRBD2. From germline, CDR1 is SGHNT and CDR2 YYREEE (reference sequence). The CDR3 runs 12 residues. The CDR3 loop reads CASSKGLAEGLF. CDR3 nucleotides: TGTGCCAGCAGCAAGGGCCTAGCGGAGGGGCTCTTC.

The V call is TRBV11-3, the J call TRBJ2-3; D call uncertain. The CDR3 length is 14 residues. The V gene lost 2 bases and the J gene lost 6 bases, with 12 bases spanning the gap. Looked up from germline, CDR1 is SGHNT and CDR2 is YENEEA. CDR3 region: CASSLKALEDTQYF. The CDR3 DNA is TGTGCCAGCAGCTTAAAAGCCCTAGAGGATACGCAGTATTTT.

This chain connects TRBV29-1 to TRBJ1-3; maybe TRBD1 (6 bases). Germline CDR1 is SQVTM and CDR2 is ANQGSEA. The CDR3 length is 17 residues. Trimming stripped 4 bases from V and 0 bases from J, with 19 bases between. CDR3 in amino acids: CSVVSPGHPSSGNTIYF. In nucleotides, the CDR3 is TGCAGCGTTGTATCCCCGGGACATCCTAGCTCTGGAAACACCATATATTTT.

As for this clone: One junction end disagrees with the germline gene, perhaps due to a read error. The sample holds other DNA sequences that translate to the same CDR3. The genes are TRBV5-6 and TRBJ2-7, with D tentatively TRBD1 (5 bases). Per the germline V gene, CDR1 is SGHDT and CDR2 is YYEEEE. This CDR3 is built from 14 residues. The CDR3 is CASNSQPTGSEQYF. Here the CDR3 DNA reads TGCGCCAGCAACTCACAACCTACAGGCTCCGAGCAGTACTTC.

This clone was seen only once. The chain carries TRBV18 and TRBJ2-7; 10 bases line up with TRBD2. The CDR3 runs to 15 residues. V gave up 3 bases and J gave up 3 bases; unmatched junction bases: 5. Germline V gene data show CDR1 as KGHSH and CDR2 as LQKENI. The CDR3 here is CASSPGGLAVYEQYF. CDR3 sequence (DNA): TGTGCCAGCTCACCTGGAGGACTAGCGGTCTACGAGCAGTACTTC.

The J gene is TRBJ2-3, the V gene TRBV6-6; D is possibly TRBD2 (5 bases). V was shortened by 3 bases and J by 4 bases, with 8 bases between the two germline ends. CDR1 is MNHNY and CDR2 is SVGAGI in the germline V gene (reference sequence). The CDR3 consists of 13 residues. This CDR3 is CASSYEGSDTQYF. The CDR3 nucleotides are TGTGCCAGCAGTTATGAGGGCTCAGATACGCAGTATTTT.

V is TRBV5-1 and J is TRBJ2-7; tentatively, D is TRBD1 or TRBD2 (9 bases each). CDR3 length: 23 amino acids. Per germline, CDR1 SGHRS and CDR2 YFSETQ. V lost 0 bases to trimming and J lost 0 bases, with 34 bases between them. CDR3 nucleotide sequence: TGCGCCAGCAGCTTGGGGCCCAATAACAGGGGGCTTGCCGGGACTAGCAGCTCCTACGAGCAGTACTTC. Its protein product is CASSLGPNNRGLAGTSSSYEQYF.

This clone was recorded a few times. The chain recombines TRBV5-4 with TRBJ2-2, with 10 bases lining up with TRBD2. CDR1 and CDR2 from the germline V gene are SGHNT and YYREEE (reference sequence). The CDR3 covers 16 residues. V gave up 9 bases and J gave up 5 bases; unmatched junction bases: 13. The CDR3 loop reads CANSYQREGRTGELFF. CDR3 nucleotides: TGTGCCAACAGTTATCAGCGGGAGGGAAGGACCGGGGAGCTGTTTTTT.

V and J are TRBV15 and TRBJ2-1; TRBD1 matches 10 bases. The CDR3 consists of 18 residues. V trimming: 1 base; J trimming: 8 bases; junction bases outside the gene matches: 14. CDR1 is LNHNV, CDR2 YYDKDF, per germline (reference sequence). CDR3 residues: CATSRGGTGAGLTHEQFF. The CDR3 DNA is TGTGCCACCAGCAGAGGGGGGACAGGGGCTGGCTTGACCCATGAGCAGTTCTTC.

For the CDR3, the DNA is TGTGCCAGCAGCCAAGTCGATCGGGAGGGCCAAGAGACCCAGTACTTC. Translating it yields CASSQVDREGQETQYF. V is TRBV4-2 and J is TRBJ2-5; 8 bases fit TRBD2. The J segment lost 1 base and the V segment lost 1 base, leaving 5 bases of the junction unmatched. The CDR3 covers 16 residues. Germline V gene lookup returns CDR1 LGHNA and CDR2 YNFKEQ.